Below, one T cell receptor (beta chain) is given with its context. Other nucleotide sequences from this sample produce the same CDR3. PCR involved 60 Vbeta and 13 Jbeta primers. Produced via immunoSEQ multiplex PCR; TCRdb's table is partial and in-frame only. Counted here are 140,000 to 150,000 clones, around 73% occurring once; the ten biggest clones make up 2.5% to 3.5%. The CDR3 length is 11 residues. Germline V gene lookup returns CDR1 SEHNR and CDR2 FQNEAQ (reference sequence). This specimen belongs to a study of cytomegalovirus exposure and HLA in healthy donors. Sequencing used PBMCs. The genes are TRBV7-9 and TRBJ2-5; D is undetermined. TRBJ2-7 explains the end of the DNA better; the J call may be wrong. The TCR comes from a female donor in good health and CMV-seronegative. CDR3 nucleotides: TGTGCCAGCAGCTTAGACTACGAGCAGTACTTC. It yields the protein CASSLDYEQYF.